These T cell receptor beta chains were read from a single sample in a study of T cells in localized non-small cell lung cancer. Here immunoSEQ multiplex PCR was the method, and the copy in TCRdb shows in-frame clones only, minus some. This sample has approximately 70,000 clones, with 80% to 90% found just once. Sequencing was performed on PBMCs, taken before any cancer treatment. The source is a man aged 35 to 69 with stage II lung adenocarcinoma. Both conserved end residues are part of each CDR3. A D gene is named only where the DNA matches it firmly. Clone size is given for some rows only: seen once, a few or many times, or a class if the clone is expanded.

j_call d_call clone_size v_call cdr3_aa cdr3_nt
TRBJ1-3 - - TRBV7-2 CASSLEGSGNTIYF TGTGCCAGCAGCTTAGAAGGGTCTGGAAACACCATATATTTT
TRBJ2-1 TRBD2 - TRBV27 CASSLSRTSSYNEQFF TGTGCCAGCAGTTTATCCCGGACTAGCTCCTACAATGAGCAGTTCTTC
TRBJ1-4 - once TRBV7-9 CASSKDKSTNEKLFF TGTGCCAGCAGCAAAGACAAATCAACTAATGAAAAACTGTTTTTT
TRBJ2-1 TRBD2 - TRBV9 CASSVGTSGDLIEQFF TGTGCCAGCAGCGTAGGGACTAGCGGAGACCTCATCGAGCAGTTCTTC
TRBJ2-7 TRBD1 - TRBV5-4 CASSLEQGGAYEQYF TGTGCCAGCAGCTTGGAACAGGGGGGAGCCTACGAGCAGTACTTC
TRBJ2-1 - - TRBV6-1 CASSEWGSSNSYNEQFF TGTGCCAGCAGTGAATGGGGATCTTCCAACTCCTACAATGAGCAGTTCTTC
TRBJ2-3 - - TRBV5-1 CASSAGPSTDTQYF TGCGCCAGCAGCGCGGGACCGAGCACAGATACGCAGTATTTT
TRBJ2-7 - - TRBV15 CATSPGTEEQYF TGTGCCACCAGCCCAGGGACCGAGGAGCAGTACTTC
TRBJ1-3 - - TRBV19 CASRNRANGNTIYF TGTGCCAGCCGAAACAGGGCAAATGGAAACACCATATATTTT
TRBJ1-5 - - TRBV19 CASSILQWVDGQPQHF TGTGCCAGTAGTATTCTCCAATGGGTCGACGGGCAGCCCCAGCATTTT
TRBJ2-5 TRBD2 - TRBV29-1 CSVRLAGGPGETQYF TGCAGCGTGCGTCTAGCGGGAGGGCCCGGTGAGACCCAGTACTTC
TRBJ2-3 - - TRBV5-1 CASNRESRDTQYF TGCGCCTCAAACAGGGAAAGCAGAGATACGCAGTATTTT
TRBJ2-5 TRBD2 - TRBV28 CASSPTSVKRRETQYF TGTGCCAGCAGCCCGACTAGCGTCAAGCGGAGGGAGACCCAGTACTTC
TRBJ2-5 - once TRBV21-1 CASSKGPGLGETQYF TGTGCCAGCAGCAAGGGTCCAGGTCTGGGAGAGACCCAGTACTTC
TRBJ2-2 TRBD1 - TRBV19 CASSILGQGAKGTGELFF TGTGCCAGTAGTATATTGGGACAGGGGGCGAAGGGTACCGGGGAGCTGTTTTTT
TRBJ1-2 - - TRBV2 CASSGLARVRGYTF TGTGCCAGCAGTGGATTGGCCAGGGTGAGAGGCTACACCTTC
TRBJ2-3 - once TRBV4-1 CASSQARSSAGTQYF TGCGCCAGCAGCCAAGCTAGGAGCTCCGCGGGTACGCAGTATTTT
TRBJ1-5 TRBD1 - TRBV30 CAWSGGSPRDRALGNQPQHF TGTGCCTGGAGTGGGGGGAGCCCCCGGGACAGGGCTTTGGGCAATCAGCCCCAGCATTTT
TRBJ2-1 - - TRBV7-2 CASSVAGTIYNEQFF TGTGCCAGCAGCGTGGCCGGGACCATATACAATGAGCAGTTCTTC
TRBJ2-2 TRBD1 - TRBV7-9 CASSTGTANTGELFF TGTGCCAGCAGCACCGGGACAGCGAACACCGGGGAGCTGTTTTTT
TRBJ2-5 - - TRBV7-8 CASSLAQGIGETQYF TGTGCCAGCAGCTTAGCGCAGGGCATAGGAGAGACCCAGTACTTC
TRBJ2-7 - - TRBV19 CASSIKQQVYEQYF TGTGCCAGTAGTATTAAACAACAGGTCTACGAGCAGTACTTC
TRBJ2-1 TRBD2 - TRBV29-1 CSVDWVTSGTQTYNEQFF TGCAGCGTTGACTGGGTGACTAGCGGCACCCAGACCTACAATGAGCAGTTCTTC
TRBJ2-5 TRBD2 - TRBV9 CASSVGRCGRTQETQYF TGTGCCAGCAGCGTAGGACGATGCGGGAGGACCCAAGAGACCCAGTACTTC
TRBJ2-3 - - TRBV29-1 CSVSGGGGTDTQYF TGCAGCGTTTCCGGCGGAGGAGGCACAGATACGCAGTATTTT
TRBJ1-1 - - TRBV19 CASSLDSNTEAFF TGTGCCAGTAGTCTCGACTCGAACACTGAAGCTTTCTTT
TRBJ2-3 - - TRBV10-1 CASSRRVATDTQYF TGCGCCAGCAGTCGAAGGGTCGCAACAGATACGCAGTATTTT
TRBJ2-7 TRBD2 - TRBV27 CASSPLAGVREQYF TGTGCCAGCAGTCCACTAGCGGGAGTCCGCGAGCAGTACTTC
TRBJ2-1 TRBD2 - TRBV5-1 CASSLLASGSNEQFF TGCGCCAGCAGCTTGTTGGCTAGCGGGAGTAATGAGCAGTTCTTC
TRBJ2-3 - - TRBV5-6 CASTVKAAYTQYF TGTGCCAGCACCGTTAAAGCGGCTTATACGCAGTATTTT
TRBJ2-1 TRBD2 - TRBV18 CASSPKAGASFF TGTGCCAGCTCCCCGAAAGCGGGAGCATCCTTCTTC
TRBJ1-4 - - TRBV11-2 CASSLGRGHVAEKLFF TGTGCCAGCAGCTTAGGGCGGGGACACGTAGCTGAAAAACTGTTTTTT
TRBJ1-2 TRBD1 once TRBV19 CASSIARQGFYGYTF TGTGCCAGTAGTATAGCCAGACAGGGCTTCTATGGCTACACCTTC
TRBJ2-5 TRBD1 - TRBV11-1 CASSWGQGQETQYF TGTGCCAGCAGCTGGGGACAGGGGCAGGAGACCCAGTACTTC
TRBJ2-3 - - TRBV19 CASSDRGATDTQYF TGTGCCAGTAGCGATAGGGGGGCCACAGATACGCAGTATTTT
TRBJ2-3 - - TRBV7-2 CASSLGATRFTDTQYF TGTGCCAGCAGCTTAGGGGCCACCCGCTTCACAGATACGCAGTATTTT
TRBJ2-4 TRBD1 - TRBV6-6 CASMTGLAKNIQYF TGTGCCAGCATGACAGGGCTAGCCAAAAACATTCAGTACTTC
TRBJ1-1 - few TRBV30 CAWSRPMNTEAFF TGTGCCTGGAGTCGCCCGATGAACACTGAAGCTTTCTTT
TRBJ1-1 - - TRBV19 CASSMERNTEAFF TGTGCCAGTAGTATGGAAAGGAACACTGAAGCTTTCTTT
TRBJ2-7 - - TRBV5-1 CASSASSGSWEQYF TGCGCCAGCAGTGCTAGCAGCGGCAGCTGGGAGCAGTACTTC
TRBJ1-5 - few TRBV28 CASRDFNNQPQHF TGTGCCAGCAGGGATTTCAACAATCAGCCCCAGCATTTT
TRBJ1-2 TRBD1 - TRBV4-1 CASSRPGQNYGYTF TGCGCCAGCAGCCGACCGGGACAGAACTATGGCTACACCTTC
TRBJ2-7 - - TRBV6-5 CASKRNREPSHEQYF TGTGCCAGCAAGCGGAATCGGGAGCCGTCCCACGAGCAGTACTTC
TRBJ2-1 TRBD1 - TRBV6-1 CASRQGSGYNEQFF TGTGCCAGCAGACAGGGGAGCGGTTACAATGAGCAGTTCTTC
TRBJ1-2 TRBD1 - TRBV6-6 CASSRGQGDPHTF TGTGCCAGCAGCCGCGGACAGGGGGACCCCCACACCTTC
TRBJ1-4 TRBD1 - TRBV7-2 CASSRDSGREKLFF TGTGCCAGCAGCAGGGACAGTGGCCGTGAAAAACTGTTTTTT
TRBJ1-1 - - TRBV12-5 CASGLVPDGELNTEAFF TGTGCTAGTGGTTTGGTGCCTGACGGGGAATTGAACACTGAAGCTTTCTTT
TRBJ2-7 TRBD2 - TRBV19 CASSMTSGSYEQYF TGTGCCAGTAGTATGACTAGCGGGTCCTACGAGCAGTACTTC
TRBJ1-5 - - TRBV6-5 CASSYVGDQPQHF TGTGCCAGCAGTTACGTAGGAGATCAGCCCCAGCATTTT
TRBJ2-1 - - TRBV7-6 CASSLGPDGEQFF TGTGCCAGCAGCTTAGGGCCCGATGGTGAGCAGTTCTTC
TRBJ2-1 - few TRBV5-1 CASSSTRDWSYNEQFF TGCGCCAGCAGTTCCACTAGGGACTGGTCCTACAATGAGCAGTTCTTC
TRBJ2-7 - - TRBV11-2 CASSSGARYEQYF TGTGCCAGCAGCTCAGGCGCTCGCTACGAGCAGTACTTC
TRBJ2-3 - - TRBV19 CASSIVRRGPTDTQYF TGTGCCAGTAGTATTGTTCGGCGGGGACCCACAGATACGCAGTATTTT
TRBJ1-1 - - TRBV28 CASRERSTEAFF TGTGCCAGCAGGGAAAGGAGCACTGAAGCTTTCTTT
TRBJ2-7 - - TRBV28 CASSRTAYEQYF TGTGCCAGCAGTCGGACAGCCTACGAGCAGTACTTC
TRBJ2-1 TRBD1 - TRBV7-3 CASSWGQGSNEQFF TGTGCCAGCAGCTGGGGACAGGGGAGCAATGAGCAGTTCTTC
TRBJ1-1 - - TRBV19 CASSIGRAHTNTEAFF TGTGCCAGTAGTATAGGCAGGGCCCATACGAACACTGAAGCTTTCTTT
TRBJ2-2 - - TRBV7-3 CASSLKPGSGTGELFF TGTGCCAGCAGCTTAAAGCCAGGATCAGGGACCGGGGAGCTGTTTTTT
TRBJ2-1 TRBD2 - TRBV23-1 CASSRGLAEGYNEQFF TGCGCCAGCAGTCGGGGACTAGCGGAGGGGTACAATGAGCAGTTCTTC